The 22 T cell receptor beta chains below come from one sample, sequenced in a study of PD-1 blockade in classical Hodgkin lymphoma. There was relapse after autologous stem cell transplantation in every patient, and there was variation in brentuximab vedotin exposure. Method: immunoSEQ multiplex PCR; TCRdb's copy keeps in-frame clones and lacks some. This sample has roughly 50,000 clones; 81% occur once, and the top ten carry roughly 15%. The sample here was peripheral blood mononuclear cells (PBMCs), taken at baseline. Source of these receptors: a human donor with classical Hodgkin lymphoma.

This clone showed up just a few times. V and J are TRBV11-3 and TRBJ2-5; 9 bases align to TRBD2. Germline CDR1 reads SGHNT; CDR2 reads YENEEA. This CDR3 contains 14 residues. The J segment lost 4 bases and the V segment lost 5 bases, leaving 5 bases of the junction unmatched. CDR3 amino acids: CASSLLAGLETQYF. DNA of the CDR3: TGTGCCAGCAGCCTGCTAGCGGGATTAGAGACCCAGTACTTC.

This chain uses TRBV5-5 with TRBJ1-2, with no clear D. The CDR3 has 13 amino acids. CDR1 SGHKS and CDR2 YYEKEE come from the germline V gene (reference sequence). With 0 bases removed from V and 2 bases from J, the gap between germline ends came to 5 bases. The CDR3 loop is CASSLEGNYGYTF. In nucleotides, the CDR3 is TGTGCCAGCAGCTTGGAAGGGAACTATGGCTACACCTTC.

V and J are TRBV7-2 and TRBJ2-1, with 11 bases fitting TRBD2. The CDR3 spans 16 residues. V lost 1 base, J lost 9 bases, and 8 bases stayed unmatched. Germline V CDR1 and CDR2: SGHTA, FQGNSA. The CDR3 bases are TGTGCCAGCAGCTTAGAGGGTAGCGGGAGGGCCAGTGAGCAGTTCTTC. Encoded protein: CASSLEGSGRASEQFF.

This clone was observed a few times. J is TRBJ1-4 and V is TRBV9, with D uncertain. CDR1 and CDR2 from the germline V gene are SGDLS and YYNGEE. This CDR3 has 14 amino acids. V was trimmed by 4 bases and J by 8 bases, leaving 15 bases between them. The CDR3 nucleotides read TGTGCCAGCAGCCTAGACCCAAGTCGCGAAAAACTGTTTTTT. The encoded protein is CASSLDPSREKLFF.

The chain combines TRBV4-1 with TRBJ2-2; D possibly matches TRBD1 or TRBD2 (5 bases each). CDR1 MGHRA and CDR2 YSYEKL come from the germline V gene. The CDR3 runs 16 residues. Between the trimmed V and J ends, which lost 4 bases and 4 bases, there was a span of 16 bases. CDR3 nucleotides: TGCGCCAGCAGCCTAAAGGGGTCGGGGATCACCGGGGAGCTGTTTTTT. Its translation: CASSLKGSGITGELFF.

The chain links TRBV7-9 to TRBJ2-1, with D maybe TRBD2 (6 bases). V lost 4 bases and J 6 bases, leaving 10 bases between the germline ends. Looked up from germline, CDR1 is SEHNR and CDR2 is FQNEAQ (reference sequence). The CDR3 is 13 residues long. CDR3 DNA: TGTGCCAGCAGCTACGGGACTGCCAATGAGCAGTTCTTC. It specifies CASSYGTANEQFF.

This chain links TRBV7-9 with TRBJ2-2, with 7 bases identical to TRBD1. This CDR3 has 14 residues. The V gene end was trimmed by 11 bases and the J gene end by 0 bases; junction bases not matched to a gene: 6. In germline, CDR1 is SEHNR, CDR2 FQNEAQ (reference sequence). This chain's CDR3 is CAVGQPANTGELFF. In DNA, the CDR3 is TGTGCCGTGGGACAGCCCGCGAACACCGGGGAGCTGTTTTTT.

The V gene is TRBV27, the J gene TRBJ2-1; 8 bases map to TRBD2. CDR3 length: 15 residues. Germline V gives CDR1 MNHEY, CDR2 SMNVEV (reference sequence). With V trimmed by 5 bases and J by 1 base, 4 bases remained unmatched. CDR3 in amino acids: CASSGTSGSYNEQFF. CDR3 in DNA: TGTGCCAGCAGTGGAACTAGCGGATCCTACAATGAGCAGTTCTTC.

This clone was detected only a few times. In DNA, the CDR3 is TGTGCCTGGAGGGGATGGACAGAGACGACGGGCACCTTC. This sequence encodes CAWRGWTETTGTF. The chain joins TRBV30 to TRBJ1-2, with a weak D call TRBD1 (6 bases). Trimming took off 3 bases at V and 13 bases at J, with 21 bases between the two ends. The CDR3 runs 13 residues. CDR1 and CDR2 from the germline V gene are GTSNPN and SVGIG (reference sequence).

The genes are TRBV19 and TRBJ2-7, with TRBD1 matching 7 bases. Germline V gene data show CDR1 as LNHDA and CDR2 as SQIVND (reference sequence). The CDR3 consists of 14 residues. V shed 5 bases and J 1 base; nucleotides not matched to a gene: 5. CDR3 sequence: CASSSSTGSYEQYF. The DNA for the CDR3 is TGTGCCAGTAGTTCCTCGACAGGGTCCTACGAGCAGTACTTC. Drawing the rest from reference TRBV19 and TRBJ2-7, the complete variable domain is DGGITQSPKYLFRKEGQNVTLSCEQNLNHDAMYWYRQDPGQGLRLIYYSQIVNDFQKGDIAEGYSVSREKKESFPLTVTSAQKNPTAFYLCASSSSTGSYEQYFGPGTRLTVT.

As concerns this clone: Other DNA sequences of this sample code for an identical CDR3. The V and J genes are TRBV30 and TRBJ2-7; 13 bases line up with TRBD2. Per germline, CDR1 GTSNPN and CDR2 SVGIG (reference sequence). This CDR3 has 13 amino acids. V lost 5 bases and J lost 6; bases outside the gene matches: 4. CDR3 nucleotide sequence: TGTGCCTGGGGACTAGCGGGAGTCAGCGAGCAGTACTTC. This sequence encodes CAWGLAGVSEQYF.

Here the CDR3 DNA reads TGTGCCAGCAGTTTACCCCAGGGGCCCCAGCATTTT. As protein: CASSLPQGPQHF. V gene TRBV27 combines with J gene TRBJ1-5; tentative D call: TRBD1 (5 bases). This CDR3 region has 12 residues. Trimming removed 2 bases at V and 9 bases at J, with 8 bases between. CDR1 MNHEY and CDR2 SMNVEV come from the germline V gene (reference sequence).

The CDR3 loop reads CSARLADYEQYF. The CDR3 DNA follows: TGCAGCGCGCGACTAGCGGACTACGAGCAGTACTTC. The chain is built from TRBV29-1 and TRBJ2-7; TRBD2 matches at 9 bases. CDR1 and CDR2 from the germline V gene are SQVTM and ANQGSEA. The ends lost 7 bases at V and 3 bases at J; junction bases unmatched: 4. The CDR3 runs 12 residues.

The rearrangement uses TRBV5-1 and TRBJ2-7; unclear D gene. This CDR3 is 11 amino acids long. Germline V gives CDR1 SGHRS, CDR2 YFSETQ. The V and J ends lost 4 bases and 4 bases respectively, with 6 bases between them. CDR3 DNA: TGCGCCAGCAGCACGCCTTACGAGCAGTACTTC. It specifies CASSTPYEQYF.

This clone appeared a few times. This chain uses TRBV11-3 with TRBJ1-4, with TRBD1 matching over 8 bases. This CDR3 region has 15 residues. Germline trimming cut 2 bases from V and 8 bases from J; bases unmatched to any gene: 7. CDR1 is SGHNT and CDR2 is YENEEA in the germline V gene. The DNA for the CDR3 is TGTGCCAGCAGCTTACGACAGGGGTGGGAGGAAAAACTGTTTTTT. Protein sequence: CASSLRQGWEEKLFF.

This clone was seen only a few times. V and J are TRBV29-1 and TRBJ2-7; D is uncertain. Germline CDR1 is SQVTM and CDR2 is ANQGSEA. V lost 4 bases and J lost 3, with 7 bases in between. This CDR3 contains 11 residues. Written as DNA, the CDR3 is TGCAGCGTTGCAAGAGACTACGAGCAGTACTTC. Residues: CSVARDYEQYF.

CDR3 coding DNA: TGTGCCAGCAGTGACCCTCGGACAGGGAGCTACGAGCAGTACTTC. Translation: CASSDPRTGSYEQYF. The chain uses TRBV25-1 and TRBJ2-7; 8 positions match TRBD1. In germline, CDR1 is MGHDK, CDR2 SYGVNS. The J segment lost 3 bases and the V segment lost 3 bases, leaving 7 bases of the junction unmatched. The CDR3 sequence is 15 residues long.

The V gene is TRBV2, the J gene TRBJ1-3; the D is unclear. Per germline, CDR1 SNHLY and CDR2 FYNNEI. This CDR3 region has 18 residues. V lost 4 bases and J 0 bases, leaving 19 bases between the germline ends. Here the CDR3 DNA reads TGTGCCAGCAGTGCTCTAGTCCCCAAGATTAGCTCTGGAAACACCATATATTTT. It yields the protein CASSALVPKISSGNTIYF.

In its sample, this clone was seen once. The chain couples TRBV29-1 to TRBJ1-1, with D possibly being TRBD1 (5 bases). Per germline, CDR1 SQVTM and CDR2 ANQGSEA. V dropped 4 bases and J dropped 4 bases, with 10 bases sitting between them. CDR3 length: 12 residues. The CDR3 is CSVVPQGTEAFF. The CDR3 nucleotides are TGCAGCGTTGTGCCCCAGGGCACTGAAGCTTTCTTT.

The rearrangement joins TRBV19 to TRBJ2-5, with 10 bases identical to TRBD2. J was trimmed by 5 bases and V by 5 bases; bases with no gene match: 11. The V gene's germline CDR1 is LNHDA and CDR2 SQIVND (reference sequence). The CDR3 has 16 amino acids. In nucleotides, the CDR3 is TGTGCCAGTAGTGCGCAAGCGGGAGGGCCCGGGGAGACCCAGTACTTC. Its protein is CASSAQAGGPGETQYF. Combining the CDR3 with reference TRBV19 and TRBJ2-5 gives the whole variable domain DGGITQSPKYLFRKEGQNVTLSCEQNLNHDAMYWYRQDPGQGLRLIYYSQIVNDFQKGDIAEGYSVSREKKESFPLTVTSAQKNPTAFYLCASSAQAGGPGETQYFGPGTRLLVL.

V gene TRBV13 combines with J gene TRBJ2-1; D is uncertain. V lost 5 bases, J lost 0 bases, and 17 bases lay in between. Germline-derived CDR1 and CDR2 are PRHDT and FYEKMQ (reference sequence). The CDR3 is 17 residues long. CDR3 sequence reads: CASSPLGRTSSYNEQFF. The CDR3 bases are TGTGCCAGCAGCCCCCTAGGGCGGACGAGCTCCTACAATGAGCAGTTCTTC.

This clone was picked up one time. The chain uses TRBV5-1 and TRBJ2-1, with 8 bases matching TRBD2. The V gene's germline CDR1 is SGHRS and CDR2 YFSETQ. The CDR3 sequence is 15 residues long. Unmatched junction bases numbered 7, after V lost 1 base and J lost 7 bases. For the CDR3, the DNA is TGCGCCAGCAGCTTGTCAGCGGGAGTGGTTAATGAGCAGTTCTTC. Translated: CASSLSAGVVNEQFF.